This T cell receptor (beta chain) was captured by sequencing in a study of T cell responses to AZD1222 COVID-19 vaccine. The data were produced by immunoSEQ multiplex PCR, yet TCRdb's version contains in-frame clones alone and is incomplete. The sample carries 150,000 or so clones, roughly nine tenths recorded once. Germline assignment: CDR1 SGHAT and CDR2 FQNNGV. This CDR3 contains 16 residues. V trimming: 6 bases; J trimming: 1 base; junction bases outside the gene matches: 7. This chain joins TRBV11-2 and TRBJ2-5, with 11 nucleotides matching TRBD2. Specimen: peripheral blood, collected 28 days after the second AZD1222 dose. The TCR sequence derives from an adult who received the AZD1222 COVID-19 vaccine. CDR3 loop: CASRRGTSGGQETQYF. The CDR3 nucleotides read TGTGCCAGCAGACGCGGGACTAGCGGAGGCCAAGAGACCCAGTACTTC.